This T cell receptor beta chain is from a study of shared clonotypes between healthy human individuals. CDR1 and CDR2 (germline): SGHNT, YYREEE (reference sequence). The CDR3 is 16 amino acids. J was trimmed by 4 bases and V by 4 bases; bases with no gene match: 10. Sequencing was performed with immunoSEQ multiplex PCR; in TCRdb, only in-frame clones are kept and a portion is missing. The sample lists hundreds of thousands of clones, 95% to 98% occurring once. The chain carries TRBV5-4 and TRBJ1-3, with 8 bases that match TRBD1. Sequenced: naive CD4+ T cells sorted from blood. The subset is: CD45RA+ positively selected. The clonotype originates from a woman in her thirties in good health. The CDR3 loop reads CASSTYRAGGGNTIYF. The CDR3 DNA reads as TGTGCCAGCAGCACATACCGGGCAGGGGGCGGAAACACCATATATTTT.